The T cell receptor beta chain under discussion was sequenced for a study of T cells in Graves' hyperthyroidism and ophthalmopathy. Study-level information: At initial diagnosis, before any treatment had begun, peripheral blood was obtained.

Study-level results: Ophthalmopathy was told apart from stable hyperthyroidism by a 13 V-J model.

Many counts were recorded for this clonotype. Its antigen is not known. CDR3 length: 15 amino acids. Germline CDR1 is SGDLS and CDR2 is YYNGEE. Trimming left V 2 bases short and J 0 bases short, with 11 bases between. Uncontrolled infections, other autoimmune diseases, pregnancy or lactation led to exclusion of patients. Clinical symptoms, serum thyroxine and TRAb, thyroid ultrasound and orbital computed tomography together formed the diagnostic basis. There were TCR beta CDR3 regions amplified from RNA transcripts. A set of HTBI primers served as the primers for a first-round RT-PCR of the TCR CDR3. MiXCR was run by TCRdb on the multiplex PCR reads, yielding one entry per CDR3 protein. Seen here are fewer than 350,000 distinct CDR3 sequences, over 15% observed once, and the top ten hold 15%.

The chain uses TRBV9 and TRBJ1-1; D might be TRBD1 (6 bases). The clonotype originates from a middle-aged woman with Graves' ophthalmopathy. The sample taken for sequencing was blood. The CDR3: CASSVRDKVNTEAFF. For the CDR3, the DNA is TGTGCCAGCAGCGTCCGGGACAAGGTGAACACTGAAGCTTTCTTT. Drawing the rest from reference TRBV9 and TRBJ1-1, the complete variable domain is DSGVTQTPKHLITATGQRVTLRCSPRSGDLSVYWYQQSLDQGLQFLIQYYNGEERAKGNILERFSAQQFPDLHSELNLSSLELGDSALYFCASSVRDKVNTEAFFGQGTRLTVV.